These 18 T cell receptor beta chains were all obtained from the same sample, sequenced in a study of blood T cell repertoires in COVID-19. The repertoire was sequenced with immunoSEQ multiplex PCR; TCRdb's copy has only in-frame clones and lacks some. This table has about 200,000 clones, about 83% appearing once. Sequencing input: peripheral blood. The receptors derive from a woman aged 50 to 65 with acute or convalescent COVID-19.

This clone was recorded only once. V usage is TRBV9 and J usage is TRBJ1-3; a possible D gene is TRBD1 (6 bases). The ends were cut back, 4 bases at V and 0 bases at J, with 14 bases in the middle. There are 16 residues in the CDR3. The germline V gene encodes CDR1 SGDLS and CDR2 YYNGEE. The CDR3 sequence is CASSPGTLASGNTIYF. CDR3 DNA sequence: TGTGCCAGCAGCCCCGGGACACTGGCCTCTGGAAACACCATATATTTT.

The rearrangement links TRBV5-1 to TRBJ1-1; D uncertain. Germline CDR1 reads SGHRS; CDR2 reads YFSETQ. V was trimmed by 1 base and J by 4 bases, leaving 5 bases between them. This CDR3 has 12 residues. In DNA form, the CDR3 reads TGCGCCAGCAGCTTGCCTAGCACTGAAGCTTTCTTT. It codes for CASSLPSTEAFF.

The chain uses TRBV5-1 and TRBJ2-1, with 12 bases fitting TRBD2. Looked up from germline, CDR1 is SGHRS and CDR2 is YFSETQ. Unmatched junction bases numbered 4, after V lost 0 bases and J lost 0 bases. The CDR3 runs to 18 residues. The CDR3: CASSLGLAGASSYNEQFF. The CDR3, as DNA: TGCGCCAGCAGCTTGGGACTAGCGGGGGCCAGCTCCTACAATGAGCAGTTCTTC.

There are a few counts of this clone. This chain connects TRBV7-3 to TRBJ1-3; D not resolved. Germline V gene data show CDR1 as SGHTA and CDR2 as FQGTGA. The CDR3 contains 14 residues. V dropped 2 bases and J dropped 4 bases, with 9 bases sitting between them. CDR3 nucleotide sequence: TGTGCCAGCAGCTTACAGCCGGGGGGAAACACCATATATTTT. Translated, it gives CASSLQPGGNTIYF.

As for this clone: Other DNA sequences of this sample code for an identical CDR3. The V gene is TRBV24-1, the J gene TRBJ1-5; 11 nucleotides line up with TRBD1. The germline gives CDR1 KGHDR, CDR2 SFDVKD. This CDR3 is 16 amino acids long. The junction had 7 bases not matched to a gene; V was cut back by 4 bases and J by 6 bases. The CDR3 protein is CATSDPGQGAGQPQHF. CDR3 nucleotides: TGTGCCACCAGTGACCCAGGACAGGGGGCAGGTCAGCCCCAGCATTTT.

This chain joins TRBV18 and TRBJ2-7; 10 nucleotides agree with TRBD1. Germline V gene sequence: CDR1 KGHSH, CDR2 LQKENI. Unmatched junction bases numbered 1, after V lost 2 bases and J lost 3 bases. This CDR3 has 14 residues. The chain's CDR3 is CASSPGTGVYEQYF. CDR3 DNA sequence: TGTGCCAGCTCACCAGGGACAGGGGTCTACGAGCAGTACTTC.

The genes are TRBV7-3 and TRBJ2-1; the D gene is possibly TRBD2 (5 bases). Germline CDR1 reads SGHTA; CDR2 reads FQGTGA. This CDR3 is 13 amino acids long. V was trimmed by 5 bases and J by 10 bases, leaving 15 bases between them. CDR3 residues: CASSPGSLREQFF. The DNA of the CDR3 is TGTGCCAGCAGCCCGGGGTCCTTAAGGGAGCAGTTCTTC.

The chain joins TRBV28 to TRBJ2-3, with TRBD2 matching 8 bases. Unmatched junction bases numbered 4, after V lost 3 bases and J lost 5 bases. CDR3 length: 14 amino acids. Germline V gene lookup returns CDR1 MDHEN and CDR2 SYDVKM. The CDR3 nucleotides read TGTGCCAGCAGTTTGGCGGGAGGAAGAGATACGCAGTATTTT. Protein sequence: CASSLAGGRDTQYF.

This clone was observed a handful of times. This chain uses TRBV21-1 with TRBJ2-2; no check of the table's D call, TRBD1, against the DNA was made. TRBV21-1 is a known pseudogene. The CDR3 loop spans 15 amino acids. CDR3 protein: CASSTQTGNTGELFF. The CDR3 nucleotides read TGTGCCAGCAGCACCCAGACAGGGAACACCGGGGAGCTGTTTTTT.

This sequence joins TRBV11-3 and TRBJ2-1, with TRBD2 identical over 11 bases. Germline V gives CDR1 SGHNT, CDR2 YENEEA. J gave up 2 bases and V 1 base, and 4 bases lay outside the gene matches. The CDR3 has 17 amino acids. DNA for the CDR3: TGTGCCAGCAGCTTAGGTGTAGCGGGAGGGACCTACAATGAGCAGTTCTTC. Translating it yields CASSLGVAGGTYNEQFF.

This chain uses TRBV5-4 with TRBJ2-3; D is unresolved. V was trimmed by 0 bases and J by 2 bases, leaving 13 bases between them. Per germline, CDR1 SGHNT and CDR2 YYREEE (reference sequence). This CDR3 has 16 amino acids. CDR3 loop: CASSLALNPDTDTQYF. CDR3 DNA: TGTGCCAGCAGCTTGGCCCTAAACCCCGACACAGATACGCAGTATTTT. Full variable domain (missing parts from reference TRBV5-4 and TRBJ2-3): ETGVTQSPTHLIKTRGQQVTLRCSSQSGHNTVSWYQQALGQGPQFIFQYYREEENGRGNFPPRFSGLQFPNYSSELNVNALELDDSALYLCASSLALNPDTDTQYFGPGTRLTVL.

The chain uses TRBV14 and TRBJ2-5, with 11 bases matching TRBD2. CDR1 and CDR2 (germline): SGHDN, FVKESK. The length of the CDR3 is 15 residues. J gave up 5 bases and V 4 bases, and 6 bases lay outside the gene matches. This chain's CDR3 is CASSPGLAEWETQYF. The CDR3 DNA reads TGTGCCAGCAGCCCGGGACTAGCGGAGTGGGAGACCCAGTACTTC.

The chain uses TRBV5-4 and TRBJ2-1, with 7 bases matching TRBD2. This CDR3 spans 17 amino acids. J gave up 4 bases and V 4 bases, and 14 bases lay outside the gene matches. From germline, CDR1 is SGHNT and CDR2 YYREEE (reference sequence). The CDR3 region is CASSPSWGRENYNEQFF. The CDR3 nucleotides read TGTGCCAGCAGCCCTTCCTGGGGGAGGGAGAATTACAATGAGCAGTTCTTC.

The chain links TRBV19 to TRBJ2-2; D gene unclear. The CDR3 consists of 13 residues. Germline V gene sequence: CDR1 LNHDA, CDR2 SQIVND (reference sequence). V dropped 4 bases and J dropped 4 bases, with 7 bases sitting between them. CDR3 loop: CASSTSRTGELFF. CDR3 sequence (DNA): TGTGCCAGTAGTACAAGCCGCACCGGGGAGCTGTTTTTT.

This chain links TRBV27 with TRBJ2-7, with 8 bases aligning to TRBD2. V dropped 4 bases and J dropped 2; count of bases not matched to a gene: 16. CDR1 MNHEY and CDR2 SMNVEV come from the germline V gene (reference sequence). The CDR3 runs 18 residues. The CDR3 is CASSSRGSGNGVTYEQYF. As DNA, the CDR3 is TGTGCCAGCAGTTCCCGGGGTAGCGGGAACGGAGTCACCTACGAGCAGTACTTC.

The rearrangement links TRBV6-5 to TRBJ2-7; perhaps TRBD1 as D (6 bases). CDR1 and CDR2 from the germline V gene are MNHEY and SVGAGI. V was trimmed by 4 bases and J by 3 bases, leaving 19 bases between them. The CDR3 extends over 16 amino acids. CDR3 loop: CASSLTQGAQYYEQYF. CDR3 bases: TGTGCCAGCAGTTTAACACAGGGAGCACAGTACTACGAGCAGTACTTC.

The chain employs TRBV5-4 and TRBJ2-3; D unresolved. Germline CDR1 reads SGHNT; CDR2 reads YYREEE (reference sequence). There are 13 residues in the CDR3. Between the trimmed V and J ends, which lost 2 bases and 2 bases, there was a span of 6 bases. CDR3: CASSFWHTDTQYF. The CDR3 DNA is TGTGCCAGCAGCTTTTGGCACACAGATACGCAGTATTTT.

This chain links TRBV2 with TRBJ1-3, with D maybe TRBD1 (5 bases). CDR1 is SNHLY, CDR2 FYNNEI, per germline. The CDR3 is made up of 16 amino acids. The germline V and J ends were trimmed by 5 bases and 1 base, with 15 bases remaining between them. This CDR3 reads CASSLKVGGSGNTIYF. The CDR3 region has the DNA TGTGCCAGCAGTCTGAAGGTGGGGGGATCTGGAAACACCATATATTTT.